Included here is one T cell receptor (beta chain) sequence, with context. Authors' methods: Amplified reference gene primers provided the basis for estimating nucleated cell counts. Sequenced by immunoSEQ multiplex PCR; TCRdb stores in-frame clones only, minus some. V and J calls and clone size come straight from that table; D and trimming were deduced from the DNA. Altogether about 310,000 clones are present, roughly 84% being singletons, with the ten largest covering 1%. The sample comes from a study of blood T cell repertoires in COVID-19. Looking at the study overall: Whether acute or convalescent, the COVID-19 samples came from the United States, Italy and Spain. T cells, B-cell-depleted T cells, or PBMCs supplied cDNA or gDNA.

The CDR3 has 16 amino acids. CDR1 and CDR2 from the germline V gene are LGHDT and YNNKEL (reference sequence). After removal of 4 bases from V and 3 bases from J, the junction contained 4 bases not matched to a gene. The sample taken for sequencing was peripheral blood. The TCR was taken from a man over 45 with active or convalescent COVID-19. V usage is TRBV3-1 (or the pseudogene TRBV3-2) and J usage is TRBJ2-2; 11 nucleotides align to TRBD1. CDR3 DNA: TGTGCCAGCAGCCTTGGACAGGGGGCGGACACCGGGGAGCTGTTTTTT. Its protein is CASSLGQGADTGELFF.